This T cell receptor (beta chain) is from a study of T cell clones after liver transplantation. Study as a whole: Blood was drawn pre-transplant, before withdrawal, and after full or failed withdrawal.

V was cut by 0 bases and J by 6 bases, with 8 bases left in between. Germline V gives CDR1 WSHSY, CDR2 SAAADI. This CDR3 spans 13 amino acids. Clones were read by immunoSEQ multiplex PCR, and TCRdb kept only the in-frame ones, dropping some. Of approximately 7,300 clones in the sample, roughly 80% are singletons; the top ten hold approximately 41%. This clone was detected once. Unstimulated PBMCs were sorted into CD3+CD4+ and CD3+CD8+ populations. This chain links TRBV10-2 with TRBJ1-2, with TRBD1 as a possible D gene (6 bases). The specimen comprised CD8+ T cells from blood, sampled before liver transplant. The sequence was obtained from a human donor who received a liver transplant. This CDR3 reads CASSESDSNGYTF. The DNA of the CDR3 is TGCGCCAGCAGTGAGTCGGACAGTAATGGCTACACCTTC.